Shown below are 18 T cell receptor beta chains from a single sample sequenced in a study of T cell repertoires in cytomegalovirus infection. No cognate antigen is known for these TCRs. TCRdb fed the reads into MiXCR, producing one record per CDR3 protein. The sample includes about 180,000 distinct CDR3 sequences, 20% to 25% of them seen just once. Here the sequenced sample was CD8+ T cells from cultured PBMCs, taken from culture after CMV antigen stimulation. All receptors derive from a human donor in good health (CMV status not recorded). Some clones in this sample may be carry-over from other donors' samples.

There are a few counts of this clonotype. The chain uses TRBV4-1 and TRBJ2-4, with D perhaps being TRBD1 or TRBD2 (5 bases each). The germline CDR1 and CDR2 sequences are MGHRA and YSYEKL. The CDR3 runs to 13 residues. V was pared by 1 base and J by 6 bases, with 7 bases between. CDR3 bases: TGCGCCAGCAGCCAAGTCGGGACAAACATTCAGTACTTC. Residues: CASSQVGTNIQYF.

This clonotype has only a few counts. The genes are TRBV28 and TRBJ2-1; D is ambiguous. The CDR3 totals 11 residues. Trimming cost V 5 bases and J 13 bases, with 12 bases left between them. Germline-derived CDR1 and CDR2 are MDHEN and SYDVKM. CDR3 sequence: CASSLELRQFF. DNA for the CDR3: TGTGCCAGCAGTCTAGAACTGCGTCAGTTCTTC.

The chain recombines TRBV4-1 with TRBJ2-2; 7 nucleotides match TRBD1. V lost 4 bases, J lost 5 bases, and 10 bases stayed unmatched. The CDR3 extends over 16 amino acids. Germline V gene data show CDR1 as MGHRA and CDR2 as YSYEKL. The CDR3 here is CASSLQRDRVTGELFF. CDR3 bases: TGCGCCAGCAGCCTTCAGAGGGACAGAGTTACCGGGGAGCTGTTTTTT.

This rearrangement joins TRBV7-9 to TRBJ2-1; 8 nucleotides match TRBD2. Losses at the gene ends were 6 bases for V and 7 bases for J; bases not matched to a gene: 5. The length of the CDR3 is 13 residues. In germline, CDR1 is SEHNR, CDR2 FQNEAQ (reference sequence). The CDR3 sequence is CASRAGGGNEQFF. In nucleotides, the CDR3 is TGTGCCAGCAGAGCTGGCGGGGGGAATGAGCAGTTCTTC. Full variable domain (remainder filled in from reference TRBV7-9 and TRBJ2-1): DTGVSQNPRHKITKRGQNVTFRCDPISEHNRLYWYRQTLGQGPEFLTYFQNEAQLEKSRLLSDRFSAERPKGSFSTLEIQRTEQGDSAMYLCASRAGGGNEQFFGPGTRLTVL.

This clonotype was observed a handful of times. CDR3 region: CASRTLDRTMNTEAFF. The CDR3 DNA is TGTGCCAGTAGAACCCTGGACAGGACCATGAACACTGAAGCTTTCTTT. V and J are TRBV19 and TRBJ1-1; TRBD1 aligns across 7 bases. CDR1 LNHDA and CDR2 SQIVND come from the germline V gene (reference sequence). V shed 6 bases and J 0 bases; nucleotides not matched to a gene: 10. This CDR3 region has 16 residues.

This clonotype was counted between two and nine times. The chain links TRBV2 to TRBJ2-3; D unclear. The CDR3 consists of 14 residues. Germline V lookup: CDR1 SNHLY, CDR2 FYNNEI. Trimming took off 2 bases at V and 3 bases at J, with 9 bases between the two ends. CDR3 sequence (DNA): TGTGCCAGCAGTGAATATGGGATAACAGATACGCAGTATTTT. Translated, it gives CASSEYGITDTQYF.

DNA of the CDR3: TGTGCCAGCAGCTGGACAGGGGATGGGGCCCAGTACTTC. As protein: CASSWTGDGAQYF. The V call is TRBV6-2 or TRBV6-3, the J call TRBJ2-5; 9 nucleotides line up with TRBD1. The J segment lost 9 bases and the V segment lost 6 bases, leaving 8 bases of the junction unmatched. This CDR3 comprises 13 residues. Germline V lookup: CDR1 MNHEY, CDR2 SVGEGT.

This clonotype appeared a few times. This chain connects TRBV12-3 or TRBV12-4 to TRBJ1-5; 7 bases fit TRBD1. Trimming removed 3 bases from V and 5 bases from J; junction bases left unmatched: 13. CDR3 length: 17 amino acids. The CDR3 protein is CASSFDRDRGVDQPQHF. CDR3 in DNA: TGTGCCAGCAGTTTTGACAGGGACCGGGGTGTGGATCAGCCCCAGCATTTT.

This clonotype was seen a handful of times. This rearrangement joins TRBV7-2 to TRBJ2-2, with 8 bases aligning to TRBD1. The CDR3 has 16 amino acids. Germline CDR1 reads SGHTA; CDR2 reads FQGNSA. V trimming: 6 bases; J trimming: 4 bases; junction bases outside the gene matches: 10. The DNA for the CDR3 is TGTGCCAGCAGTCAAAACCAGGGGGCCGGCACCGGGGAGCTGTTTTTT. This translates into CASSQNQGAGTGELFF. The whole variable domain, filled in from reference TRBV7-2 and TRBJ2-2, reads GAGVSQSPSNKVTEKGKDVELRCDPISGHTALYWYRQSLGQGLEFLIYFQGNSAPDKSGLPSDRFSAERTGGSVSTLTIQRTQQEDSAVYLCASSQNQGAGTGELFFGEGSRLTVL.

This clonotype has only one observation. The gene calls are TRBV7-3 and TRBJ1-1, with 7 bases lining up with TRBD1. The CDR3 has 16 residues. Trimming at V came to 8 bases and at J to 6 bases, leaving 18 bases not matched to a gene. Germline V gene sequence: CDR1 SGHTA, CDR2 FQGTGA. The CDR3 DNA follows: TGTGCCAGCCGTACTCCGGAGGGCCACAGGGGCGCTGAAGCTTTCTTT. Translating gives CASRTPEGHRGAEAFF. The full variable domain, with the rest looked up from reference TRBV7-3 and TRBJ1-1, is GAGVSQTPSNKVTEKGKYVELRCDPISGHTALYWYRQSLGQGPEFLIYFQGTGAADDSGLPNDRFFAVRPEGSVSTLKIQRTERGDSAVYLCASRTPEGHRGAEAFFGQGTRLTVV.

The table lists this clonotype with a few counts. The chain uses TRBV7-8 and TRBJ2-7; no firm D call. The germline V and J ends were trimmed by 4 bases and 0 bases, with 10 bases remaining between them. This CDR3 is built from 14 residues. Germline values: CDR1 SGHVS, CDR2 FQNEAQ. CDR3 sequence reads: CASSSRPSSYEQYF. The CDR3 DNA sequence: TGTGCCAGCAGCTCACGACCTAGCTCCTACGAGCAGTACTTC.

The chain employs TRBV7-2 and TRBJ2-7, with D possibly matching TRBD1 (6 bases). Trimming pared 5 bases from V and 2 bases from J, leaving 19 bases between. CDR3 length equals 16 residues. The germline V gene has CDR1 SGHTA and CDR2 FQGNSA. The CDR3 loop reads CASSEGGGARPYEQYF. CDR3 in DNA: TGTGCCAGCAGCGAAGGTGGGGGCGCGAGGCCCTACGAGCAGTACTTC.

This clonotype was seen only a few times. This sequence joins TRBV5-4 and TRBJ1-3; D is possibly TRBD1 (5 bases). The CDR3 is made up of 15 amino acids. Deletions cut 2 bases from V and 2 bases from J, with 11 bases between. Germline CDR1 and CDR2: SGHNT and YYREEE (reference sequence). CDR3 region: CASSLWGMPGNTIYF. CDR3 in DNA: TGTGCCAGCAGCTTATGGGGGATGCCTGGAAACACCATATATTTT.

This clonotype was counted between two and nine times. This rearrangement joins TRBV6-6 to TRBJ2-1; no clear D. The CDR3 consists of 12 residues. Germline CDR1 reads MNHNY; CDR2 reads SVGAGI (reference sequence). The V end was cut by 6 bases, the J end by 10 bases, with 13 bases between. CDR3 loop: CASSERPQEQFF. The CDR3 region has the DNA TGTGCCAGCAGCGAGCGCCCCCAGGAGCAGTTCTTC.

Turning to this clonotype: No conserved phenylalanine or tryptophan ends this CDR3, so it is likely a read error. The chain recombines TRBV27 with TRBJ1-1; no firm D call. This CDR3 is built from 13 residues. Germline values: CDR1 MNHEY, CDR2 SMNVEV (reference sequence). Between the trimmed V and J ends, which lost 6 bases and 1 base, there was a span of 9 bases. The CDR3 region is CASSLSPNTEAFL. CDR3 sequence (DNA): TGTGCCAGCAGCCTGTCACCGAACACTGAAGCTTTCTTA.

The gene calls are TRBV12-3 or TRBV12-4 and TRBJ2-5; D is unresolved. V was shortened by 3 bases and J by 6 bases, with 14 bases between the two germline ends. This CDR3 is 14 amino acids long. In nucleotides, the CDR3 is TGTGCCAGCAGTTTCCTCCCGAATCCCCAGACCCAGTACTTC. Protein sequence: CASSFLPNPQTQYF.

The CDR3 loop is CASSSMTSGDNLGQFF. The CDR3 DNA reads as TGTGCCAGCAGCTCTATGACTAGCGGGGACAATTTAGGGCAGTTCTTC. This chain links TRBV7-9 with TRBJ2-1; TRBD2 agrees at 11 bases. The CDR3 covers 16 residues. Germline V lookup: CDR1 SEHNR, CDR2 FQNEAQ (reference sequence). V lost 4 bases to trimming and J lost 12 bases; unmatched junction nucleotides: 14.

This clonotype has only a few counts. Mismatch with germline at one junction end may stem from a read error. CDR3 sequence (DNA): TGTGCCAGCAGTTATCGGGGGGCGGCCTACAATGAGCAGCTCTTC. Translating gives CASSYRGAAYNEQLF. This rearrangement joins TRBV6-2 or TRBV6-3 to TRBJ2-1, with a weak D call TRBD2 (7 bases). The length of the CDR3 is 15 residues. Germline V CDR1 and CDR2: MNHEY, SVGEGT.